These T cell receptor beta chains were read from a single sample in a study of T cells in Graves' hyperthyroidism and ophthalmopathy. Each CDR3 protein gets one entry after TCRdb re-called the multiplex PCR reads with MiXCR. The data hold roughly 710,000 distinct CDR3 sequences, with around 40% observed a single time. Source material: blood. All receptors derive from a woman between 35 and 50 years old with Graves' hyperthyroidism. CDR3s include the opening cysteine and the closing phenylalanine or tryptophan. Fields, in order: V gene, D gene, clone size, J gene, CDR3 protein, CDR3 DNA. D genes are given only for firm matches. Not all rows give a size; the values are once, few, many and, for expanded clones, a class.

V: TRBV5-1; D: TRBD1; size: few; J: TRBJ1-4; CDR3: CASSYGQGTEKLFF; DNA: TGCGCCAGCAGCTATGGACAGGGGACTGAAAAACTGTTTTTT
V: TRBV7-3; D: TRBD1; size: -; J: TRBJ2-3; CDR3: CASSPQPGGDTQYF; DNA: TGTGCCAGCAGCCCTCAGCCAGGGGGTGATACGCAGTATTTT
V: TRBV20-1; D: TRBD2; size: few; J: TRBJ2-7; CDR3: CSAKETSGGFFEQYF; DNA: TGCAGTGCTAAGGAGACTAGCGGGGGGTTTTTCGAGCAGTACTTC
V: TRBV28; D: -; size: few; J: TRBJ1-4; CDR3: CAIEDTTNEKLFF; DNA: TGTGCCATCGAGGACACAACTAATGAAAAACTGTTTTTT
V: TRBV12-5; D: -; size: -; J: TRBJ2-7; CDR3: CASGLVPGMEQYF; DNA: TGTGCTAGTGGTTTGGTACCCGGGATGGAGCAGTACTTC
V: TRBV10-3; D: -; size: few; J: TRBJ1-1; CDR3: CASLRHLNTEAFF; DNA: TGTGCCAGCCTCAGACACCTGAACACTGAAGCTTTCTTT
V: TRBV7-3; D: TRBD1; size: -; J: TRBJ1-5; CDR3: CASSRDRGPTQPQHF; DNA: TGTGCCAGCAGCCGGGACAGAGGGCCAACTCAGCCCCAGCATTTT
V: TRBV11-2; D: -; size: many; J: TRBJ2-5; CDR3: CASSLGFSETQYF; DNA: TGTGCCAGCAGCTTAGGTTTCAGCGAGACCCAGTACTTC
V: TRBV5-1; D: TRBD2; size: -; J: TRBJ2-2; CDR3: CASTLAGGCFF; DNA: TGCGCCAGCACTTTAGCGGGGGGCTGTTTTTTT
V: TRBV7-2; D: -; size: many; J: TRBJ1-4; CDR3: CASSLGGTVNEKLFF; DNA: TGTGCCAGCAGCTTAGGGGGGACGGTTAATGAAAAACTGTTTTTT
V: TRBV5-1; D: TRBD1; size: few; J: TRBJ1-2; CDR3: CASSFGTGPNYGYTF; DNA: TGCGCCAGCAGCTTCGGGACAGGGCCTAACTATGGCTACACCTTC
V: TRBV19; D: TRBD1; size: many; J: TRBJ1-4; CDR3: CASIPRGQGDEKLFF; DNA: TGTGCCAGTATCCCACGGGGACAGGGGGATGAAAAACTGTTTTTT
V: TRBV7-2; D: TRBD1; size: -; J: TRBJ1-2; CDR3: CASSPITGAARGYTF; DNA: TGTGCCAGCAGCCCGATCACAGGGGCCGCCCGTGGCTACACCTTC
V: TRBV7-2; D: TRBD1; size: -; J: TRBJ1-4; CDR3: CASSLTGGAGNEKLFF; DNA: TGTGCCAGCAGCTTGACAGGGGGCGCGGGTAATGAAAAACTGTTTTTT
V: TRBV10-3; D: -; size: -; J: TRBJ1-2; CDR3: CASSGRGILYGYTF; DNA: TGTGCCAGCAGTGGACGGGGGATCCTTTATGGCTACACCTTC
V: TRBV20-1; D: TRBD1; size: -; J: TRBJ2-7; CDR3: CSARGGTGGNEQYF; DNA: TGCAGTGCTAGAGGGGGAACAGGGGGGAACGAGCAGTACTTC
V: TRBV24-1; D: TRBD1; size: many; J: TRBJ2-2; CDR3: CATSDPDGTGFTGELFF; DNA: TGTGCCACCAGTGATCCGGACGGGACAGGGTTCACCGGGGAGCTGTTTTTT
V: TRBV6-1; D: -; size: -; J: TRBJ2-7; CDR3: CASSPAERSYEQYF; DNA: TGTGCCAGCAGCCCCGCGGAGCGGAGCTACGAGCAGTACTTC
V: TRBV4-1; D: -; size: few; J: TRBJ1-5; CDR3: CASSQVGRDSNQPQHF; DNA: TGCGCCAGCAGCCAAGTAGGCAGGGATAGCAATCAGCCCCAGCATTTT
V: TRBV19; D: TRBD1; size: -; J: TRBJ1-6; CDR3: CASSITGQGDSPLHF; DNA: TGTGCCAGTAGTATAACAGGACAGGGGGATTCACCCCTCCACTTT
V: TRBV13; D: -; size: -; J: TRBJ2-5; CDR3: CASSFRRSPVQETQYF; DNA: TGTGCCAGCAGCTTTAGGCGGAGCCCCGTACAAGAGACCCAGTACTTC
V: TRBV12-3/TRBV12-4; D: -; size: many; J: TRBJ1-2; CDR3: CASSLLGNYGYTF; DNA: TGTGCCAGCAGTTTGTTGGGGAACTATGGCTACACCTTC
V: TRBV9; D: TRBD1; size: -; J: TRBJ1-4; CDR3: CASSGGQGSEKLFF; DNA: TGTGCCAGCAGCGGGGGACAGGGGAGTGAAAAACTGTTTTTT
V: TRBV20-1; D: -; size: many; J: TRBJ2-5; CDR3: CSARDSVKETQYF; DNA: TGCAGTGCTAGAGACAGTGTGAAAGAGACCCAGTACTTC
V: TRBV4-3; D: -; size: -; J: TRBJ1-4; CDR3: CASSQGGTNNEKLFF; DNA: TGCGCCAGCAGCCAAGGGGGGACCAATAATGAAAAACTGTTTTTT
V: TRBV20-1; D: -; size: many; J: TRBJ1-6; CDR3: CSALRGNSPLHF; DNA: TGCAGTGCTCTTAGAGGAAATTCACCCCTCCACTTT
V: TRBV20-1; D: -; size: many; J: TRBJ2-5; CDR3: CSATTPESYRTQYF; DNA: TGCAGTGCTACTACACCTGAATCATATCGGACCCAGTACTTC
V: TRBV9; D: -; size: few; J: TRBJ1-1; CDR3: CASSVATGPEAFF; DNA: TGTGCCAGCAGCGTAGCTACGGGGCCTGAAGCTTTCTTT
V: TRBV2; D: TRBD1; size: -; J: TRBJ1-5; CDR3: CASSRSGTGGWPQRF; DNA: TGTGCCAGCAGTCGATCCGGGACAGGGGGATGGCCCCAGCGTTTT
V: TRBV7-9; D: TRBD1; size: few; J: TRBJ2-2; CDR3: CASSFRIGTGPNTGELFF; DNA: TGTGCCAGCAGCTTCCGAATTGGGACAGGCCCGAACACCGGGGAGCTGTTTTTT
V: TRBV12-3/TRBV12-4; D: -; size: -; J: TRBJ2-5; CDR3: CASTLGAETQYF; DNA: TGTGCCAGCACCCTGGGGGCAGAGACCCAGTACTTC
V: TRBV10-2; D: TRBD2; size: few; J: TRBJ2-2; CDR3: CASSVGGLAAGELFF; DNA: TGCGCCAGCAGTGTAGGTGGCCTAGCGGCCGGGGAGCTGTTTTTT
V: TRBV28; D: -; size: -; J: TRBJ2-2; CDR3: CASTSGGREELFF; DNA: TGTGCCAGTACTTCCGGGGGACGGGAGGAGCTGTTTTTT
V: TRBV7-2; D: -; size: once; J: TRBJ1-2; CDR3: CASSLSGYGYAF; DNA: TGTGCCAGCAGCTTAAGCGGCTATGGCTACGCCTTC
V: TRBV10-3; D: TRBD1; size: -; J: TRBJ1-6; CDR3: CAISEKVDRVGSPLHF; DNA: TGTGCCATCAGTGAGAAAGTGGACAGGGTAGGGTCACCCCTCCACTTT
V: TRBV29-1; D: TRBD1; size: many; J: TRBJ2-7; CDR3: CSVEDNGQGQYF; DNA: TGCAGCGTTGAAGATAACGGACAGGGGCAGTACTTC
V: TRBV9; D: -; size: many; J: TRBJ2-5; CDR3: CANSEGGVGTQYF; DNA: TGTGCCAACAGCGAGGGGGGTGTTGGGACCCAGTACTTC
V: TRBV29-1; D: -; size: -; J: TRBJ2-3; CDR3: CSVEPRHTDTQYF; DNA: TGCAGCGTTGAACCGAGACACACAGATACGCAGTATTTT
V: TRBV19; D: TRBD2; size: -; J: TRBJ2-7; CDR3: CASNPGGRSSYEQYF; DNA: TGTGCCAGCAACCCTGGCGGGAGGAGCTCCTACGAGCAGTACTTC
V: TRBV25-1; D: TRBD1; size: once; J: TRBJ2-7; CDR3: CASSANKTGGKRYEQYF; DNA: TGTGCCAGCAGTGCCAATAAGACAGGGGGTAAAAGGTACGAGCAGTACTTC
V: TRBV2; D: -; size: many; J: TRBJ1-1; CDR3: CASSGSGVATEAFF; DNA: TGTGCCAGCAGTGGTTCAGGGGTGGCCACTGAAGCTTTCTTT
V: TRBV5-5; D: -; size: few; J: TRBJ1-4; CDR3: CASSPSRSRDNNEKLFF; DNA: TGTGCCAGCAGCCCCTCACGGAGCCGAGACAATAATGAAAAACTGTTTTTT
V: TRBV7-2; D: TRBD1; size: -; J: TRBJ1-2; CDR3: CASSLEGQGEYYGYTF; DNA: TGTGCCAGCAGCTTGGAGGGACAGGGGGAATACTATGGCTACACCTTC
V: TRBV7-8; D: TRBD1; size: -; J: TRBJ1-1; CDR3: CASSPRVYPDRGAAFF; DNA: TGTGCCAGCAGCCCGCGTGTTTATCCGGACAGGGGTGCCGCTTTCTTT
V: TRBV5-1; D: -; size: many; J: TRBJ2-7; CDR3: CASSLDGHSYEQYF; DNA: TGCGCCAGCAGCTTGGACGGCCACTCCTACGAGCAGTACTTC
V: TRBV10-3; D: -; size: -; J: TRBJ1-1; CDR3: CASTNRGLDAFF; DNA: TGTGCCAGCACCAACCGGGGCCTAGACGCTTTCTTT
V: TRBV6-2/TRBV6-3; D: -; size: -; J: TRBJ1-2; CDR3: CASQSGRGYTF; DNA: TGTGCCAGTCAATCTGGCCGTGGCTACACCTTC
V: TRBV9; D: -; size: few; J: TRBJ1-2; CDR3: CASSPPQGTYYGYTF; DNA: TGTGCCAGCAGTCCTCCCCAGGGGACCTACTATGGCTACACCTTC
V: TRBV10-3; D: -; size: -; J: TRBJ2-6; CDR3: CASSIPTSSGANVLTF; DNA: TGTGCCAGCAGTATACCTACAAGCTCTGGGGCCAACGTCCTGACTTTC
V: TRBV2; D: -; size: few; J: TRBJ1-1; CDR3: CASKVGSITEAFF; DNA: TGTGCCAGCAAAGTCGGGAGTATCACTGAAGCTTTCTTT
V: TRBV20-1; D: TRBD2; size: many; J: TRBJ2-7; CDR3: CSARDTGLAGIYEQYF; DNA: TGCAGTGCTAGAGATACGGGACTAGCGGGGATCTACGAGCAGTACTTC
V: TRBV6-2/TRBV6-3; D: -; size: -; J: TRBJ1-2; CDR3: CASSIRGRLLYGYTF; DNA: TGTGCCAGCAGCATCCGGGGCAGACTGCTCTATGGCTACACCTTC
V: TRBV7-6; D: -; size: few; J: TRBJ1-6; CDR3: CASSYLSPGLQRYNSPLHF; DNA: TGTGCCAGCAGCTACCTCTCACCGGGGCTTCAGAGATATAATTCACCCCTCCACTTT
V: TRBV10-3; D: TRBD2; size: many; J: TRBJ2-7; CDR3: CAISPGLAGGSSYEQYF; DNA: TGTGCCATCAGTCCCGGACTAGCGGGAGGTAGCTCCTACGAGCAGTACTTC
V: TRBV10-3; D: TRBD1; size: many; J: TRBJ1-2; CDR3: CAISEQGDYYGYTF; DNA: TGTGCCATCAGTGAACAGGGGGACTACTATGGCTACACCTTC
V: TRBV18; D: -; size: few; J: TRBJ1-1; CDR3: CASSPGGIGTEAFF; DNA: TGTGCCAGCTCTCCCGGCGGGATCGGCACTGAAGCTTTCTTT
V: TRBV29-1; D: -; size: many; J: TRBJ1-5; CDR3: CSVEEEQFEPQHF; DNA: TGCAGCGTTGAAGAAGAACAGTTTGAGCCCCAGCATTTT